This T cell receptor (beta chain) derives from a study of Ad26.COV2.S vaccination and SARS-CoV-2 variants. In the study overall: Donor was assigned to the Ad26.COV2.S arm of trial COV1001. Each vaccinee took Ad26.COV2.S intramuscularly, once or twice 56 days apart.

Described treatment: 19 received Ad26.COV2.S at low or high dose, single or two shots; 5 received placebo; per-sample allocation not given. Each sample was drawn 63 days after the first injection (of vaccine or placebo). Using immunoSEQ multiplex PCR, the repertoire was profiled, and TCRdb retains in-frame clones only, with some absent. The table lists about 350,000 clones, around 83% of them singletons. This clonotype was sampled from a person between 18 and 59 years old who received the Ad26.COV2.S COVID-19 vaccine or a placebo. The specimen comprised peripheral blood, sampled in a trial of Ad26.COV2.S vaccine versus placebo.

The CDR3 sequence is CASSLKGQGDQPQHF. CDR3 bases: TGTGCCAGCAGCCTAAAGGGACAGGGGGATCAGCCCCAGCATTTT. The chain combines TRBV3-1 (or the pseudogene TRBV3-2) with TRBJ1-5; 11 bases are shared with TRBD1. The length of the CDR3 is 15 residues. The germline V gene has CDR1 LGHDT and CDR2 YNNKEL (reference sequence). Unmatched junction bases numbered 4, after V lost 4 bases and J lost 5 bases.